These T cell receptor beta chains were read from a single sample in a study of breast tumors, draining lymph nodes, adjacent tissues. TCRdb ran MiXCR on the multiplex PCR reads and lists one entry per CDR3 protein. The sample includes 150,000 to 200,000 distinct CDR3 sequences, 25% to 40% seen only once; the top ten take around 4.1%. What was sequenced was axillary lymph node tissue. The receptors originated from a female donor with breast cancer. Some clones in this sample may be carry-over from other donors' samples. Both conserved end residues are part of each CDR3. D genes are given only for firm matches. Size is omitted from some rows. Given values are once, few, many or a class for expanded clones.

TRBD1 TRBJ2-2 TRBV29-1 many CSARTGGRTGELFF TGCAGCGCCAGGACAGGAGGCCGCACCGGGGAGCTGTTTTTT
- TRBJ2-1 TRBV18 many CASSPPFEGNEQFF TGTGCCAGCTCACCACCGTTCGAGGGGAATGAGCAGTTCTTC
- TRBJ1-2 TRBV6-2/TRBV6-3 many CASGSIEGDGYTF TGTGCCAGCGGATCCATAGAGGGGGATGGCTACACCTTC
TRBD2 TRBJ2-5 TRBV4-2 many CASSQESGGAGPQETQYF TGTGCCAGCAGCCAAGAGAGTGGCGGAGCGGGGCCTCAAGAGACCCAGTACTTC
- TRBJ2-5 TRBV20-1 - CSVLAGDRGRGQETQYF TGCAGTGTACTAGCGGGGGACAGGGGGCGGGGGCAAGAGACCCAGTACTTC
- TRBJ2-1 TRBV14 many CASSRQVYEQFF TGTGCCAGCAGCCGCCAGGTCTATGAGCAGTTCTTC
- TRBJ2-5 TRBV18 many CASSPPQETQYF TGTGCCAGCTCACCACCCCAAGAGACCCAGTACTTC
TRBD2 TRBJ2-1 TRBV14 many CASSPWGGNEQFF TGTGCCAGCAGCCCCTGGGGGGGCAATGAGCAGTTCTTC
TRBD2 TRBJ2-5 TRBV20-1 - CSATGTRRQGRGGETQYF TGCAGTGCTACGGGGACTAGAAGGCAGGGGAGAGGAGGAGAGACCCAGTACTTC
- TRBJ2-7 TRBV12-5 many CARAPIALNYEQYF TGTGCTAGAGCCCCCATAGCCTTAAACTACGAGCAGTACTTC
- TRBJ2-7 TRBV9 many CASSADMWSGGEQYF TGTGCCAGCAGCGCCGACATGTGGTCCGGGGGCGAGCAGTACTTC
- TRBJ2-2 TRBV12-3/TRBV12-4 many CASSFRGATTGELFF TGTGCCAGCAGTTTTAGGGGGGCGACGACCGGGGAGCTGTTTTTT
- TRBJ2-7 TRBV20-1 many CSARESGSEQYF TGCAGTGCTAGAGAGAGTGGAAGCGAGCAGTACTTC
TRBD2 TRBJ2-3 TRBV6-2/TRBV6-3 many CASSPGGGAGTQYF TGTGCCAGCAGCCCGGGCGGGGGGGCCGGGACGCAGTATTTT
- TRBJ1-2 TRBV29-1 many CSVIPIDSLYGYTF TGCAGCGTCATACCCATTGACAGCCTCTATGGCTACACCTTC
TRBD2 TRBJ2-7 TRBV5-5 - CASSLDEPSSGRGAYEQYF TGTGCCAGCAGCTTGGATGAACCTTCTAGCGGGAGGGGGGCCTACGAGCAGTACTTC
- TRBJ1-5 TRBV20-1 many CSARPESNQPQHF TGCAGTGCTAGACCCGAGAGCAATCAGCCCCAGCATTTT
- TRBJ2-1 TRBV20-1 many CSAKGTVNEQFF TGCAGTGCTAAAGGCACAGTCAATGAGCAGTTCTTC
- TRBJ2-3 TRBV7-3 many CASSLVSGSTDTQYF TGTGCCAGCAGCTTGGTTAGCGGAAGCACAGATACGCAGTATTTT
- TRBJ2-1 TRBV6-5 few CASSHGRTYNEQFF TGTGCCAGCAGTCACGGACGCACCTACAATGAGCAGTTCTTC
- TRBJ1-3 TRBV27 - CASSLSGAGGNTTYF TGTGCCAGCAGTTTGTCGGGGGCAGGCGGAAACACCACATATTTT
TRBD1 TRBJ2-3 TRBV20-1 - CSARGTGGATTDTQYF TGCAGTGCTAGAGGGACAGGGGGGGCGACCACAGATACGCAGTATTTT
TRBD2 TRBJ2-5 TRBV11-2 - CASRSTGGGSGQETQYF TGTGCCAGCAGATCAACGGGGGGGGGAAGTGGCCAAGAGACCCAGTACTTC
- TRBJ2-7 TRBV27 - CASSLVEAGEQYF TGTGCCAGCAGTTTGGTGGAAGCCGGCGAGCAGTACTTC
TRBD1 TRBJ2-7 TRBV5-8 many CASSHRDRGSEQYF TGTGCCAGCAGCCACCGGGACAGGGGAAGCGAGCAGTACTTC
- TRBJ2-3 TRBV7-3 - CASSLIPGQRTGTQYF TGTGCCAGCAGCCTGATACCGGGACAACGCACAGGTACGCAGTATTTT
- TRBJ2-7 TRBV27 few CASSLGPNYEQYF TGTGCCAGCAGTTTGGGACCCAACTACGAGCAGTACTTC
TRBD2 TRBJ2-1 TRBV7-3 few CASSLTGLASSYNEQFF TGTGCCAGCAGCTTAACGGGACTAGCGAGCTCCTACAATGAGCAGTTCTTC
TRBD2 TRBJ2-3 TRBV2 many CASSEALAGAADTQYF TGTGCCAGCAGTGAAGCGCTGGCGGGAGCGGCAGATACGCAGTATTTT
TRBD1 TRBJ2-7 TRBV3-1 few CASSPEGQVYEQYF TGTGCCAGCAGCCCGGAGGGACAGGTATACGAGCAGTACTTC
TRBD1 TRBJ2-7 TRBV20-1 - CSAPGTGKNAQYF TGCAGTGCTCCCGGGACAGGGAAAAACGCGCAGTACTTC
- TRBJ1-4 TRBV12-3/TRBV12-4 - CASSITTNEKLFF TGTGCCAGCAGTATCACGACTAATGAAAAACTGTTTTTT
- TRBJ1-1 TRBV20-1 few CSGITTGVNTEAFF TGCAGCGGAATCACTACGGGGGTGAACACTGAAGCTTTCTTT
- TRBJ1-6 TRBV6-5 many CASSASAGPHSPLHF TGTGCCAGCAGTGCCTCAGCAGGTCCCCATTCACCCCTCCACTTT
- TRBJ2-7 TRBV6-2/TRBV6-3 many CASSPPGHYEQYF TGTGCCAGCAGTCCCCCGGGCCACTACGAGCAGTACTTC
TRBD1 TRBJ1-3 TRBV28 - CASSFPGGRGNTIYF TGTGCCAGCAGTTTCCCAGGGGGCAGGGGAAACACCATATATTTT
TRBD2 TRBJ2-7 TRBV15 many CATSSHVGKLAGGSEQYF TGTGCCACCAGCAGCCACGTCGGAAAACTAGCGGGAGGTAGCGAGCAGTACTTC
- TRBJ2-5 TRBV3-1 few CASSQGNRDETQYF TGTGCCAGCAGCCAAGGAAACAGGGACGAGACCCAGTACTTC
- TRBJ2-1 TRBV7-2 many CASSLAADRIYNEQFF TGTGCCAGCAGCTTAGCGGCAGACAGGATATACAATGAGCAGTTCTTC
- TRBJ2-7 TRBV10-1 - CASSDGQGGSYEQYF TGCGCCAGCAGTGATGGGCAGGGAGGCTCCTACGAGCAGTACTTC
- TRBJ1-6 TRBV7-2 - CASSSGSSYNSPLHF TGTGCCAGCAGCTCGGGGAGCTCCTATAATTCACCCCTCCACTTT
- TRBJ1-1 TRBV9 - CASSVQDNTEAFF TGTGCCAGCAGCGTACAAGACAACACTGAAGCTTTCTTT
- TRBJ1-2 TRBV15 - CATSRGGRVQPHGYTF TGTGCCACCAGCAGAGGAGGCAGGGTGCAGCCCCATGGCTACACCTTC
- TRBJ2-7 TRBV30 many CAWSVRRGVRRSYEQYF TGTGCCTGGAGTGTACGGCGAGGGGTCCGCAGATCCTACGAGCAGTACTTC
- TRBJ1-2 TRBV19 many CASNDGYDYGYTF TGTGCCAGTAACGATGGGTACGACTATGGCTACACCTTC
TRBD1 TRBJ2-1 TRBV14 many CASGQGSYNEQFF TGTGCCAGCGGACAGGGATCCTACAATGAGCAGTTCTTC
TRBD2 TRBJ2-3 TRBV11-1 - CASSLEAGAPGGQYF TGTGCCAGCAGCCTAGAAGCGGGGGCGCCGGGGGGGCAGTATTTT
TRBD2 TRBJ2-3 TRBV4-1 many CASSHRSTSGSADTQYF TGCGCCAGCAGCCACAGGTCCACTAGCGGGAGTGCAGATACGCAGTATTTT
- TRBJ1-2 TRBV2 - CASSLDGVKGGNTF TGTGCCAGCAGCCTGGATGGGGTAAAAGGTGGAAACACCTTC
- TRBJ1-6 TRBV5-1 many CASSVDQKSPLHF TGCGCCAGCAGCGTAGACCAGAAGTCACCCCTCCACTTT
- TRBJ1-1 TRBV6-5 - CASSVRPNTEASF TGTGCCAGCAGTGTACGTCCGAACACTGAAGCTTCCTTT
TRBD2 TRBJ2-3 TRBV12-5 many CASGSQRTSGGTDTQYF TGTGCTAGTGGTTCCCAACGGACTAGCGGGGGGACAGATACGCAGTATTTT
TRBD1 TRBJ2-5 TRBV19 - CASNPPGQVWETQYF TGTGCCAGTAACCCCCCGGGACAGGTTTGGGAGACCCAGTACTTC
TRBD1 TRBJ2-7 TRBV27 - CASSLNRQGGSYEQYF TGTGCCAGCAGTTTAAACCGACAGGGTGGCTCCTACGAGCAGTACTTC
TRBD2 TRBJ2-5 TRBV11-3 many CASSLPSGGGETQYF TGTGCCAGCAGCTTACCAAGCGGGGGAGGTGAGACCCAGTACTTC
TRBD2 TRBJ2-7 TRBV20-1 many CSARDLGGLAGSYEQYF TGCAGTGCTAGAGATCTGGGAGGACTAGCGGGCTCCTACGAGCAGTACTTC
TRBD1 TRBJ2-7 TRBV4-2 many CASSQGVTGTYEQYF TGTGCCAGCAGCCAAGGGGTGACAGGGACCTACGAGCAGTACTTC